The TCR beta chain under discussion was sequenced for a study of T cell responses to AZD1222 COVID-19 vaccine. General study points: Clonal diversity was possibly underestimated; the donors were predominantly white British and more often female. CD4 TCRs covered the whole spike, strongest at regions 160-218 and 743-854. Repertoires were collected only later (after the peak T cell response had occurred). Reportedly, nearly half of unique spike TCRs recognized epitopes outside B.1.351/B.1.1.7 mutations.

This clone showed up just once. Its specificity is not known. Germline V gene lookup returns CDR1 LNHDA and CDR2 SQIVND (reference sequence). The V end was cut by 10 bases, the J end by 3 bases, with 15 bases between. CDR3 length equals 13 residues. Data came from immunoSEQ multiplex PCR; TCRdb stores just in-frame clones and leaves some out. The sample lists 75,000 to 95,000 clones, more than 70% occurring once. This specimen was peripheral blood, taken 28 days after the second dose of the MenACWY control vaccine. The J gene is TRBJ2-5, the V gene TRBV19; D is possibly TRBD1 (6 bases). The TCR was taken from an adult who received the MenACWY meningococcal vaccine as a control. The CDR3 coding sequence is TGTGCCACCTCTAGGGGGTCTGAAGAGACCCAGTACTTC. Encoded protein: CATSRGSEETQYF.